Presented here are 23 T cell receptor beta chains from one specimen sequenced in a study of blood T cells in healthy people across ages. A second about 6 to 12 cycle PCR used barcoded and J-beta primers. MiXCR was run by TCRdb on the 5' RACE reads, yielding one entry per CDR3 protein. Of approximately 940,000 distinct CDR3 sequences in the sample, about 48% were seen once. Material: blood. All receptors derive from a man aged 30-40 years in good health.

The chain combines TRBV28 with TRBJ2-7, with TRBD1 as a possible D gene (5 bases). Trimming shortened V by 6 bases and J by 3 bases, and 6 bases separated the two germline ends. CDR1 is MDHEN and CDR2 is SYDVKM in the germline V gene. This CDR3 has 11 amino acids. This CDR3 reads CASRDNYEQYF. In DNA form, the CDR3 reads TGTGCCAGCAGGGACAACTACGAGCAGTACTTC.

This sequence joins TRBV9 and TRBJ1-5; unclear D gene. This CDR3 has 14 amino acids. Trimming left V 0 bases short and J 6 bases short, with 10 bases between. The V gene's germline CDR1 is SGDLS and CDR2 YYNGEE. CDR3: CASSVGLAGQPQHF. In DNA form, the CDR3 reads TGTGCCAGCAGCGTAGGGCTAGCGGGTCAGCCCCAGCATTTT.

This clonotype was observed at least ten times. This rearrangement joins TRBV6-2 or TRBV6-3 to TRBJ2-1; 11 bases map to TRBD1. The CDR3 sequence is 16 residues long. The junction had 8 bases not matched to a gene; V was cut back by 7 bases and J by 3 bases. CDR1 and CDR2 from the germline V gene are MNHEY and SVGEGT. In DNA, the CDR3 is TGTGCCAGCACTTATTACGGGACAGGGGGCTACAATGAGCAGTTCTTC. It codes for CASTYYGTGGYNEQFF.

This clonotype was seen a few times. The V gene is TRBV27, the J gene TRBJ2-4; D unclear. Germline V gene data show CDR1 as MNHEY and CDR2 as SMNVEV (reference sequence). The V end was cut by 4 bases, the J end by 9 bases, with 13 bases between. The CDR3 totals 13 residues. The CDR3 loop reads CASSWTDESIQYF. CDR3 bases: TGTGCCAGCAGTTGGACGGACGAGAGCATTCAGTACTTC.

The genes are TRBV12-3 or TRBV12-4 and TRBJ2-7; TRBD1 matches at 7 bases. There are 13 residues in the CDR3. Losses at the gene ends were 5 bases for V and 6 bases for J; bases not matched to a gene: 7. The CDR3 DNA follows: TGTGCCAGCAGTCGTTTGACAGGGCGCGAGCAGTACTTC. Amino acids: CASSRLTGREQYF.

The V gene is TRBV6-6, the J gene TRBJ2-7, with TRBD1 matching 10 bases. The CDR3 has 14 amino acids. The junction had 6 bases not matched to a gene; V was cut back by 6 bases and J by 4 bases. In germline, CDR1 is MNHNY, CDR2 SVGAGI (reference sequence). CDR3 DNA sequence: TGTGCCAGCAGACGGGACAGGGGTTCGTACGAGCAGTACTTC. Its translation: CASRRDRGSYEQYF.

The V call is TRBV3-1, the J call TRBJ1-2; TRBD1 might be the D (5 bases). CDR1 and CDR2 (germline): LGHDT, YNNKEL (reference sequence). The CDR3 consists of 13 residues. V was shortened by 0 bases and J by 9 bases, with 11 bases between the two germline ends. The CDR3 reads CASSQDLGDRYTF. CDR3 bases: TGTGCCAGCAGCCAAGATTTGGGGGATCGCTACACCTTC.

This clonotype was picked up a small number of times. The chain combines TRBV5-1 with TRBJ2-7; 9 bases map to TRBD1. V shed 1 base and J 3 bases; nucleotides not matched to a gene: 5. Germline V gene sequence: CDR1 SGHRS, CDR2 YFSETQ. CDR3 length: 15 residues. The CDR3 spells CASSLLPGQGYEQYF. As DNA, the CDR3 is TGCGCCAGCAGCTTGCTACCGGGACAGGGCTACGAGCAGTACTTC.

The rearrangement joins TRBV12-3 or TRBV12-4 to TRBJ2-7; D is perhaps TRBD2 (7 bases). Matching the DNA end better, TRBJ2-5 makes the J call doubtful. The CDR3 totals 15 residues. The CDR3 region is CASSPGGGGQETQYF. DNA of the CDR3: TGTGCCAGCAGTCCTGGGGGGGGCGGGCAAGAGACCCAGTACTTC.

The chain has TRBV29-1 and TRBJ2-1, with D possibly matching TRBD2 (5 bases). CDR1 and CDR2 from the germline V gene are SQVTM and ANQGSEA. This CDR3 has 15 residues. V was cut by 7 bases and J by 6 bases, with 22 bases left in between. CDR3 coding DNA: TGCAGCGCCCGAGTAGGACGGGATAGGGTCAATGAGCAGTTCTTC. Its protein is CSARVGRDRVNEQFF.

The V call is TRBV5-1, the J call TRBJ2-5; no definite D call. Germline loops: CDR1 SGHRS, CDR2 YFSETQ. The V gene lost 0 bases and the J gene lost 5 bases, with 8 bases spanning the gap. The CDR3 sequence is 13 residues long. The CDR3 DNA reads as TGCGCCAGCAGCTTGGAAAAATGGGAGACCCAGTACTTC. As protein: CASSLEKWETQYF.

This clonotype was seen more than once but under ten times. The V and J genes are TRBV2 and TRBJ1-2; 7 nucleotides align to TRBD1. CDR1 and CDR2 from the germline V gene are SNHLY and FYNNEI. V shed 5 bases and J 4 bases; nucleotides not matched to a gene: 4. This CDR3 spans 13 amino acids. The CDR3 loop reads CASSSGGPYGYTF. The CDR3, as DNA: TGTGCCAGCAGTTCAGGGGGACCCTATGGCTACACCTTC.

This clonotype has only a few counts. This sequence may be a read error, since a much larger clone differs from it by one base. V usage is TRBV29-1 and J usage is TRBJ2-1, with TRBD1 as a possible D gene (6 bases). Per the germline V gene, CDR1 is SQVTM and CDR2 is ANQGSEA. V lost 4 bases and J 10 bases, leaving 11 bases between the germline ends. The CDR3 runs to 11 residues. Here the CDR3 DNA reads TGCAGCGTTGTTGGGGGCGGCGAGCAGTTCTTC. As protein: CSVVGGGEQFF.

The chain combines TRBV6-5 with TRBJ2-7; a possible D gene is TRBD2 (6 bases). The CDR3 has 13 amino acids. Trimming stripped 8 bases from V and 2 bases from J, with 13 bases between. Germline-derived CDR1 and CDR2 are MNHEY and SVGAGI. The CDR3 DNA reads TGTGCCAGCCGGGGACTTCAAACCTACGAGCAGTACTTC. It encodes CASRGLQTYEQYF.

The V call is TRBV6-1, the J call TRBJ2-4, with no clear D. V was cut by 2 bases and J by 8 bases, with 16 bases left in between. The germline V gene has CDR1 MNHNS and CDR2 SASEGT. The CDR3 runs to 15 residues. In DNA form, the CDR3 reads TGTGCCAGCAGTGAAATAATGTCTCCCAGGTACATTCAGTACTTC. This sequence encodes CASSEIMSPRYIQYF.

The chain has TRBV28 and TRBJ1-6; D is perhaps TRBD1 (6 bases). Germline CDR1 reads MDHEN; CDR2 reads SYDVKM. This CDR3 has 15 residues. V lost 5 bases, J lost 5 bases, and 13 bases lay in between. The CDR3 bases are TGTGCCAGCAGTCCCCAGGACAGAGATAATTCACCCCTCCACTTT. It is translated as CASSPQDRDNSPLHF.

This chain links TRBV6-5 with TRBJ2-3, with unresolved D. The germline gives CDR1 MNHEY, CDR2 SVGAGI. V shed 0 bases and J shed 11 bases, with 12 bases lying between them. The CDR3 loop spans 13 amino acids. The CDR3 DNA is TGTGCCAGCAGTTACTCGATGCTTCTGCAGCAGTATTTT. Protein product: CASSYSMLLQQYF.

V is TRBV5-1 and J is TRBJ2-5; 15 bases map to TRBD2. Germline V gives CDR1 SGHRS, CDR2 YFSETQ. The J segment lost 11 bases and the V segment lost 1 base, leaving 9 bases of the junction unmatched. CDR3 length equals 16 residues. The CDR3 region is CASSLTGTSGGNEQYF. CDR3 nucleotides: TGCGCCAGCAGCTTGACCGGGACTAGCGGGGGGAATGAGCAGTACTTC.

The V gene is TRBV5-1, the J gene TRBJ2-5; D tentatively fits TRBD1 or TRBD2 (5 bases each). Germline CDR1 and CDR2: SGHRS and YFSETQ. This CDR3 is 12 amino acids long. The V end lost 5 bases, the J end lost 6 bases, and 11 bases lay between the germline ends. CDR3 coding DNA: TGCGCCAGCAGGGATGGGGGAAAGACCCAGTACTTC. Its translation is CASRDGGKTQYF.

This chain connects TRBV12-5 to TRBJ2-1; TRBD2 is a possible D gene (6 bases). Trimming cost V 7 bases and J 9 bases, with 16 bases left between them. The CDR3 contains 13 residues. Germline CDR1 is LGHNT and CDR2 is FRNRAP. CDR3 in DNA: TGTGCTAGTGCCCCCGGCGGGGCGGGTGAGCAGTTCTTC. This translates into CASAPGGAGEQFF.

V is TRBV5-1 and J is TRBJ1-2, with 10 nucleotides matching TRBD1. J gave up 10 bases and V 4 bases, and 4 bases lay outside the gene matches. The CDR3 has 12 amino acids. Germline V lookup: CDR1 SGHRS, CDR2 YFSETQ. DNA of the CDR3: TGCGCCAGCAGCCCGGGACAGGGGCCCTACACCTTC. Translation gives CASSPGQGPYTF.

Only one count was recorded for this clonotype. The chain combines TRBV5-1 with TRBJ2-5; TRBD2 aligns across 7 bases. Germline CDR1 reads SGHRS; CDR2 reads YFSETQ. CDR3 length: 16 amino acids. Unmatched junction bases numbered 8, after V lost 0 bases and J lost 3 bases. Written as DNA, the CDR3 is TGCGCCAGCAGCTTGGTAGGCGGGGGTCTTAAAGAGACCCAGTACTTC. It specifies CASSLVGGGLKETQYF.

The chain has TRBV3-1 and TRBJ2-1; D possibly corresponds to TRBD1 (6 bases). The CDR3 is made up of 13 amino acids. Trimming took off 7 bases at V and 7 bases at J, with 14 bases between the two ends. The germline V gene encodes CDR1 LGHDT and CDR2 YNNKEL (reference sequence). The CDR3 loop reads CASTPRGFNEQFF. The CDR3 bases are TGTGCCAGCACACCGAGGGGGTTTAATGAGCAGTTCTTC.